The rows below give T cell receptor beta chains drawn from one sample of a study of T cell responses to AZD1222 COVID-19 vaccine. Sequencing used immunoSEQ multiplex PCR; TCRdb keeps in-frame clones, though not all of them. The sample has about 180,000 clones, about 91% seen once; the top ten hold 0.49%. The material sequenced was peripheral blood, taken on day 0 of AZD1222 vaccination. These receptors all stem from an adult in good health. CDR3s include the opening cysteine and the closing phenylalanine or tryptophan. D genes are given only for firm matches. A clone size is listed for some rows: how often the clone was seen (once, few, many), or a class if it is expanded.

clone_size d_call j_call v_call cdr3_nt cdr3_aa
- TRBD1 TRBJ1-4 TRBV6-5 TGTGCCAGCAAACGACAGGGGGACGAAAAACTGTTTTTT CASKRQGDEKLFF
- TRBD1 TRBJ2-7 TRBV13 TGTGCCAGCAGCAATCGACAGGGCTACGAGCAGTACTTC CASSNRQGYEQYF
- - TRBJ1-2 TRBV6-5 TGTGCCAGCAGTTACTCGGGCAGGGGAATTGGCTACACCTTC CASSYSGRGIGYTF
- - TRBJ1-1 TRBV14 TGTGCCAGCAGCGTCCGACAGGCCAGTGAAGCTTTCTTT CASSVRQASEAFF
- - TRBJ1-2 TRBV18 TGTGCCAGCTCACCACCGCAGCTTGGCTATGGCTACACCTTC CASSPPQLGYGYTF
- - TRBJ1-1 TRBV28 TGTGCCAGCAGTTTAACCAACAGGGCTTTCTTT CASSLTNRAFF
- TRBD2 TRBJ2-3 TRBV27 TGTGCCAGCAGTTTATCGTTAGCGGGACCCACAGATACGCAGTATTTT CASSLSLAGPTDTQYF
- TRBD1 TRBJ1-2 TRBV28 TGTGCCAGCAGTATCACAGGGGGCGTGTACTATGGCTACACCTTC CASSITGGVYYGYTF
- - TRBJ2-2 TRBV7-6 TGTGCCAGCAGCTTAGGGGGCAGCGCGAACACCGGGGAGCTGTTTTTT CASSLGGSANTGELFF
once - TRBJ2-1 TRBV7-3 TGTGCCAGCAGCTTATCAGGCAGGGAGGATGAGCAGTTCTTC CASSLSGREDEQFF
- TRBD1 TRBJ2-5 TRBV3-1/TRBV3-2 TGTGCCAGCAGCCGGACAGGGGGCGCGTTGTACCAAGAGACCCAGTACTTC CASSRTGGALYQETQYF
- - TRBJ1-4 TRBV28 TGTGCCAGCAGTTCATCCTGGGGGTCTAATGAAAAACTGTTTTTT CASSSSWGSNEKLFF
once TRBD1 TRBJ2-1 TRBV24-1 TGTGCCACCAGTGATCGGACAGGGGGCATATGGGATGAGCAGTTCTTC CATSDRTGGIWDEQFF
- TRBD1 TRBJ1-5 TRBV6-5 TGTGCCAGCAGGGACACAGGGGTAGGCCAGCCCCAGCATTTT CASRDTGVGQPQHF
- - TRBJ2-2 TRBV11-2 TGTGCCAGCAGCCAAGTCCGGGAGCTGTTTTTT CASSQVRELFF
- - TRBJ2-7 TRBV19 TGTGCCAGTAGTATAGATCCCGAAACCCCGACCTACGAGCAGTACTTC CASSIDPETPTYEQYF
- - TRBJ1-1 TRBV9 TGTGCCAGCAGCGTCTTCGGGGCAGGTAGTGAAGCTTTCTTT CASSVFGAGSEAFF
few - TRBJ1-1 TRBV6-5 TGTGCCAGCAGTCCCGGCGGGGCCACTGAAGCTTTCTTT CASSPGGATEAFF
few TRBD2 TRBJ2-3 TRBV28 TGTGCCAGCAGTTCGATTGGACTAGGTGTAAAGGCAGATACGCAGTATTTT CASSSIGLGVKADTQYF
- TRBD1 TRBJ1-2 TRBV28 TGTGCCAGCAGCGGGACAGGGTCTGGAAATGGCTACACCTTC CASSGTGSGNGYTF
- - TRBJ2-1 TRBV9 TGTGCCAGCAGCGTAGTAGGCCAAGACAATGAGCAGTTCTTC CASSVVGQDNEQFF
- - TRBJ1-1 TRBV5-5 TGTGCCAGCAGGATGGGACGGTCGAACACTGAAGCTTTCTTT CASRMGRSNTEAFF
- TRBD1 TRBJ1-2 TRBV28 TGTGCCGCCCAGGGGGTTGGCTACACCTTC CAAQGVGYTF